Following are 5 T cell receptor beta chains from one sample sequenced in a study of T-cell reconstitution after alpha-beta-depleted transplantation in children. Preparation of the TCRbeta library involved a method that used unique molecular identifiers. TCRdb ran MiXCR on the PCR reads and lists one entry per CDR3 protein. The sample records approximately 200,000 distinct CDR3 sequences, 6.3% being singletons. The sequencing here drew on PBMCs, taken before TCRalphabeta/CD19-depleted stem cell transplant. These receptors were collected from a girl less than two years old with combined immunodeficiency, due to receive a stem cell transplant.

This clonotype was observed a few times. Relative to the germline gene, one junction end is altered; a read error may explain this. This chain connects TRBV20-1 to TRBJ2-2; D is possibly TRBD2 (5 bases). The CDR3 extends over 17 amino acids. The germline CDR1 and CDR2 sequences are DFQATT and SNEGSKA (reference sequence). The CDR3 coding sequence is TGCTGTGCTAGACCTCTAGCAGAGCTATGGAACACCGGGGAGCTGTTTTTT. Translated, it gives CCARPLAELWNTGELFF.

The table lists this clonotype with many counts. The chain employs TRBV6-2 or TRBV6-3 and TRBJ2-7, with a weak D call TRBD1 (6 bases). CDR1 is MNHEY and CDR2 is SVGEGT in the germline V gene. Trimming took 5 bases from V and 1 from J, leaving 18 bases between them. The length of the CDR3 is 16 residues. The CDR3 is CASSVPDHRESYEQYF. The CDR3 DNA follows: TGTGCCAGCAGTGTTCCCGATCACAGGGAATCCTACGAGCAGTACTTC.

This clonotype has ten or more counts. This chain uses TRBV20-1 with TRBJ2-7, with 9 bases fitting TRBD2. Trimming cost V 2 bases and J 1 base; bases outside gene matches: 3. The V gene's germline CDR1 is DFQATT and CDR2 SNEGSKA (reference sequence). This CDR3 has 14 amino acids. CDR3: CSARIAGDSYEQYF. CDR3 nucleotide sequence: TGCAGTGCTAGAATAGCGGGGGATTCCTACGAGCAGTACTTC.

This clonotype was seen at least ten times. This chain connects TRBV7-2 to TRBJ2-3; the match to TRBD2 covers 12 bases. This CDR3 region has 15 residues. With 5 bases clipped from V and 4 bases from J, the junction kept 4 bases outside the gene matches. Per germline, CDR1 SGHTA and CDR2 FQGNSA. CDR3 sequence: CASSPTSGRSDTQYF. The CDR3 DNA reads as TGTGCCAGCAGCCCTACTAGCGGGAGGTCAGATACGCAGTATTTT.

This clonotype has ten or more counts. V and J are TRBV12-3 or TRBV12-4 and TRBJ2-5; D unclear. V was cut by 7 bases and J by 5 bases, with 17 bases left in between. The CDR3 has 14 residues. As DNA, the CDR3 is TGTGCCAGCACCCTAAACTCTCTAACGGAGACCCAGTACTTC. Amino acids: CASTLNSLTETQYF.